One TCR beta chain is described in this entry. CDR1 is SGHKS, CDR2 YYEKEE, per germline (reference sequence). This CDR3 region has 14 residues. V lost 1 base and J lost 1, with 7 bases in between. In the study's own analysis: Reference gene primer amplification gave estimated nucleated cell counts. Here immunoSEQ multiplex PCR was the method, and the copy in TCRdb shows in-frame clones only, minus some. V and J calls and clone size are as listed in that table; D and trimming were resolved from the DNA. The sample lists over 50,000 clones; over 70% were seen once. The sample originates from a study of blood T cell repertoires in COVID-19. On the study more broadly: From T cells, B-cell-depleted T cells, or PBMCs came the material, which was cDNA or gDNA.

The sequenced sample was peripheral blood. V usage is TRBV5-5 and J usage is TRBJ2-3; D might be TRBD1 (6 bases). The TCR sequence derives from a human donor in a cohort sampled during active COVID-19. CDR3 region: CASSLQGRTDTQYF. The CDR3 DNA sequence: TGTGCCAGCAGCTTGCAGGGGCGCACAGATACGCAGTATTTT.